The 21 T cell receptor beta chains below all came from one sample that was sequenced in a study of human versus mouse CDR3 diversity and MHC coevolution. Method: immunoSEQ multiplex PCR; TCRdb's copy keeps in-frame clones and lacks some. The top ten hold approximately 19% of the sample, which has about 60,000 clones, 90% to 95% seen once. Specimen: naive CD4+ T cells from blood. Subset denoted: CD45RO-negative CD62L-positive naive CD4 T cells. The receptors here all came from a person in their sixties or seventies in good health.

J is TRBJ2-3 and V is TRBV5-4; 12 bases align to TRBD2. Looked up from germline, CDR1 is SGHNT and CDR2 is YYREEE (reference sequence). The CDR3 loop spans 16 amino acids. J was trimmed by 3 bases and V by 4 bases; bases with no gene match: 6. CDR3 in DNA: TGTGCCAGCAGCCAGGGGACTAGCGGGTCAACAGATACGCAGTATTTT. Its protein is CASSQGTSGSTDTQYF. Full variable domain (outside the CDR3, taken from reference TRBV5-4 and TRBJ2-3): ETGVTQSPTHLIKTRGQQVTLRCSSQSGHNTVSWYQQALGQGPQFIFQYYREEENGRGNFPPRFSGLQFPNYSSELNVNALELDDSALYLCASSQGTSGSTDTQYFGPGTRLTVL.

The chain couples TRBV29-1 to TRBJ1-3, with D perhaps matching TRBD1 (5 bases). Trimming left V 4 bases short and J 0 bases short, with 10 bases between. This CDR3 spans 14 amino acids. CDR1 and CDR2 from the germline V gene are SQVTM and ANQGSEA. The CDR3 coding sequence is TGCAGCGTTGGAGCGGGGCTCTCTGGAAACACCATATATTTT. Protein product: CSVGAGLSGNTIYF.

V gene TRBV11-3 combines with J gene TRBJ2-1; 8 bases line up with TRBD1. Germline CDR1 and CDR2: SGHNT and YENEEA. Germline trimming cut 2 bases from V and 5 bases from J; bases unmatched to any gene: 5. The CDR3 is 15 residues long. CDR3 DNA sequence: TGTGCCAGCAGCTTAAGGCAGGGGGCACACAATGAGCAGTTCTTC. It specifies CASSLRQGAHNEQFF.

The chain recombines TRBV19 with TRBJ1-1; D call uncertain. Trimming cost V 6 bases and J 0 bases, with 11 bases left between them. Germline V gene lookup returns CDR1 LNHDA and CDR2 SQIVND (reference sequence). The CDR3 is made up of 14 amino acids. This CDR3 is CASSSGSLNTEAFF. The CDR3 DNA follows: TGTGCCAGTAGCTCCGGGAGTTTGAACACTGAAGCTTTCTTT.

The rearrangement uses TRBV5-1 and TRBJ1-1; TRBD1 aligns across 7 bases. CDR3 length: 13 residues. Unmatched junction bases numbered 6, after V lost 4 bases and J lost 6 bases. Germline lookup yields CDR1 SGHRS and CDR2 YFSETQ. CDR3 bases: TGCGCCAGCAGCGCTACAGGGGTTGCTGAAGCTTTCTTT. This codes for CASSATGVAEAFF.

This chain uses TRBV6-4 with TRBJ2-4, with D possibly matching TRBD2 (5 bases). Trimming took off 2 bases at V and 0 bases at J, with 14 bases between the two ends. Germline lookup yields CDR1 MRHNA and CDR2 SNTAGT. The CDR3 covers 17 residues. CDR3 nucleotides: TGTGCCAGCAGTGACCACCCCGGGCGGGTAGCCAAAAACATTCAGTACTTC. It is translated as CASSDHPGRVAKNIQYF.

DNA for the CDR3: TGTGCCAGCAGTTACGGGACTAGCGGGAATGATGAGCAGTTCTTC. Translation gives CASSYGTSGNDEQFF. The chain has TRBV6-5 and TRBJ2-1, with 13 bases aligning to TRBD2. V dropped 2 bases and J dropped 8; count of bases not matched to a gene: 3. Germline-derived CDR1 and CDR2 are MNHEY and SVGAGI. This CDR3 region has 15 residues.

This chain uses TRBV19 with TRBJ1-2; no clear D. CDR3 length: 16 amino acids. Germline CDR1 LNHDA, CDR2 SQIVND (reference sequence). V lost 5 bases and J lost 2, with 18 bases in between. For the CDR3, the DNA is TGTGCCAGTAGTCCCCCCGCGGGGTTTTCGAACTATGGCTACACCTTC. Its translation: CASSPPAGFSNYGYTF.

The V and J genes are TRBV28 and TRBJ2-3; unclear D gene. The germline V and J ends were trimmed by 7 bases and 9 bases, with 14 bases remaining between them. CDR1 is MDHEN, CDR2 SYDVKM, per germline. The CDR3 consists of 12 residues. CDR3 protein: CASNGPGETQYF. The CDR3 coding sequence is TGTGCCAGCAACGGTCCGGGTGAGACGCAGTATTTT.

The gene calls are TRBV5-8 and TRBJ2-3, with TRBD2 matching over 7 bases. Germline V CDR1 and CDR2: SGHTS, YDEGEE. The CDR3 length is 15 residues. V lost 4 bases to trimming and J lost 6 bases; unmatched junction nucleotides: 11. CDR3 DNA sequence: TGTGCCAGCAGCCCTGGCGGCGGGAGATCCGATACGCAGTATTTT. Protein: CASSPGGGRSDTQYF.

The chain combines TRBV9 with TRBJ2-7; 8 positions agree with TRBD1. CDR1 is SGDLS, CDR2 YYNGEE, per germline. V dropped 0 bases and J dropped 4; count of bases not matched to a gene: 6. There are 15 residues in the CDR3. CDR3 sequence reads: CASSVDPQGAYEQYF. For the CDR3, the DNA is TGTGCCAGCAGCGTAGATCCCCAGGGGGCTTACGAGCAGTACTTC. Variable domain in full (rest from reference TRBV9 and TRBJ2-7): DSGVTQTPKHLITATGQRVTLRCSPRSGDLSVYWYQQSLDQGLQFLIQYYNGEERAKGNILERFSAQQFPDLHSELNLSSLELGDSALYFCASSVDPQGAYEQYFGPGTRLTVT.

The V call is TRBV5-1, the J call TRBJ1-4; perhaps TRBD1 as D (6 bases). CDR1 and CDR2 from the germline V gene are SGHRS and YFSETQ. The V gene lost 4 bases and the J gene lost 7 bases, with 20 bases spanning the gap. This CDR3 contains 16 residues. The CDR3 here is CASSVLDSRGGEKLFF. In nucleotides, the CDR3 is TGCGCCAGCAGCGTCCTCGACTCTCGAGGGGGTGAAAAACTGTTTTTT.

V and J are TRBV19 and TRBJ2-2, with a weak D call TRBD2 (5 bases). V was clipped by 7 bases and J by 1 base, with 10 bases between them. The CDR3 runs 14 residues. Germline CDR1 LNHDA, CDR2 SQIVND (reference sequence). The CDR3 loop reads CASTTDWNTGELFF. The CDR3 region has the DNA TGTGCCAGTACCACGGACTGGAACACCGGGGAGCTGTTTTTT. The entire variable domain, with the rest obtained from reference TRBV19 and TRBJ2-2, is as follows: DGGITQSPKYLFRKEGQNVTLSCEQNLNHDAMYWYRQDPGQGLRLIYYSQIVNDFQKGDIAEGYSVSREKKESFPLTVTSAQKNPTAFYLCASTTDWNTGELFFGEGSRLTVL.

The V gene is TRBV5-1, the J gene TRBJ2-3; TRBD2 aligns across 16 bases. Germline trimming cut 4 bases from V and 6 bases from J; bases unmatched to any gene: 8. CDR3 length equals 17 residues. Germline CDR1 reads SGHRS; CDR2 reads YFSETQ. The CDR3 DNA follows: TGCGCCAGCAGCGTTGGGACTAGCGGGAGGGTGATGGATACGCAGTATTTT. This translates into CASSVGTSGRVMDTQYF.

The chain's CDR3 is CASSEARDRGPGYTF. As DNA, the CDR3 is TGTGCCAGCAGTGAAGCAAGGGACAGGGGGCCTGGCTACACCTTC. This chain connects TRBV2 to TRBJ1-2; 12 bases match TRBD1. The CDR3 is 15 residues long. V lost 0 bases and J lost 7; bases outside the gene matches: 3. The germline V gene has CDR1 SNHLY and CDR2 FYNNEI.

The chain employs TRBV30 and TRBJ2-2, with D maybe TRBD2 (6 bases). V lost 2 bases and J lost 2, with 15 bases in between. The CDR3 contains 16 residues. Germline CDR1 is GTSNPN and CDR2 is SVGIG (reference sequence). CDR3 region: CAWSFGGATNTGELFF. In DNA, the CDR3 is TGTGCCTGGAGTTTTGGCGGGGCTACCAACACCGGGGAGCTGTTTTTT.

The V and J genes are TRBV5-1 and TRBJ2-1, with 7 bases aligning to TRBD2. The trim removed 3 bases at V and 10 bases at J, leaving 13 bases unmatched. The CDR3 runs to 15 residues. Germline values: CDR1 SGHRS, CDR2 YFSETQ. CDR3 nucleotides: TGCGCCAGCAGCTACGTCAGCGGGATGCACTCCGAGCAGTTCTTC. This sequence encodes CASSYVSGMHSEQFF.

The chain couples TRBV7-8 to TRBJ2-3; possible D gene TRBD2, 7 bases. The CDR3 totals 17 residues. CDR1 is SGHVS and CDR2 is FQNEAQ in the germline V gene. V gave up 2 bases and J gave up 0 bases, with 15 bases separating them. The CDR3 loop reads CASSLRGGGRSTDTQYF. CDR3 DNA: TGTGCCAGCAGCTTAAGGGGGGGCGGACGGAGCACAGATACGCAGTATTTT.

This clone was recorded once. The chain carries TRBV7-8 and TRBJ2-3; D not resolved. From germline, CDR1 is SGHVS and CDR2 FQNEAQ. Between the trimmed V and J ends, which lost 5 bases and 2 bases, there was a span of 11 bases. This CDR3 comprises 14 residues. The CDR3 DNA reads TGTGCCAGCAGCGGCCCCTTCGACACAGATACGCAGTATTTT. Translating gives CASSGPFDTDTQYF.

The V and J genes are TRBV6-5 and TRBJ2-7; D unresolved. V lost 6 bases, J lost 0 bases, and 6 bases lay in between. The length of the CDR3 is 12 residues. Looked up from germline, CDR1 is MNHEY and CDR2 is SVGAGI. In DNA, the CDR3 is TGTGCCAGCAGGGGCAGCTCCTACGAGCAGTACTTC. Translating it yields CASRGSSYEQYF.

This sequence joins TRBV27 and TRBJ1-5, with D uncertain. The ends were cut back, 4 bases at V and 1 base at J, with 11 bases in the middle. This CDR3 is built from 15 residues. Per germline, CDR1 MNHEY and CDR2 SMNVEV (reference sequence). DNA for the CDR3: TGTGCCAGCAGTTCGTACCCCGGGAGCAATCAGCCCCAGCATTTT. Amino acids: CASSSYPGSNQPQHF.